The clone carrying this T cell receptor beta chain was counted ten times or more. Antigen specificity is unknown. One entry per CDR3 protein, called by TCRdb with MiXCR from the 5' RACE reads. Among roughly 230,000 distinct CDR3 sequences listed, roughly a tenth were seen once. This record belongs to a study of CD8 T cells in ankylosing spondylitis. The CDR3 contains 15 residues. The V end lost 2 bases, the J end lost 5 bases, and 15 bases lay between the germline ends. Germline V gene lookup returns CDR1 MNHEY and CDR2 SVGAGI. Study-wide findings and caveats: What appeared characteristic of ankylosing spondylitis blood was a TCR beta motif of eight highly homologous variants. Matched synovial fluid from ankylosing spondylitis patients was reported to be enriched for disease-linked clones. CD8+ cells made up the disease-linked clones, which were relatively rare in peripheral blood.

Input material: blood, either unsorted or a sorted T cell fraction (not recorded which). The chain combines TRBV6-5 with TRBJ1-1; the D is unclear. The source is a male donor with ankylosing spondylitis or in good health (not recorded which). CDR3 DNA sequence: TGTGCCAGCAGTTACCAGTGGACGGTAGGAACTGAAGCTTTCTTT. The encoded protein is CASSYQWTVGTEAFF.